These T cell receptor beta chains were read from a single sample in a study of cytomegalovirus exposure and HLA in healthy donors. Profiling relied on immunoSEQ multiplex PCR, and the TCRdb table lists in-frame clones only, not all of them. Of 100,000 to 150,000 clones in the sample, 60% to 80% were seen once. The sample was PBMCs. These receptors all stem from a woman aged 45 to 65 in good health and CMV-seronegative. CDR3s include the opening cysteine and the closing phenylalanine or tryptophan. The D gene is left open where the match is weak.

V	D	J	CDR3
TRBV7-9	TRBD2	TRBJ2-1	CASSPPLAAHEQFF
TRBV5-5	TRBD1	TRBJ2-7	CASSWDSYYEQYF
TRBV6-5	TRBD1	TRBJ2-1	CATSDRARANEQFF
TRBV18	TRBD2	NA	CASSPLAGPEQYF
TRBV29-1	NA	TRBJ1-5	CSVVLASGGNQPQHF
TRBV7-2	TRBD1	TRBJ2-7	CASSHGTAPSYEQYF
TRBV15	NA	TRBJ2-7	CATSSPGGGEQYF
TRBV7-9	NA	TRBJ1-1	CSIPLRDTEAFF
TRBV6-5	NA	TRBJ2-5	CASNLGVGETQYF
TRBV28	TRBD1	TRBJ1-2	CASTASPGQGSYGYTF
TRBV18	TRBD2	TRBJ2-1	CATRAGTNYNEQFF
TRBV5-1	TRBD1	TRBJ1-5	CASAHTKTGPNQPQHF
TRBV11-2	NA	TRBJ1-1	CASSLGVDTEAFF
TRBV5-4	TRBD2	TRBJ2-5	CASSLAGGETQYF
TRBV7-9	TRBD1	TRBJ1-2	CASSGGTGDYGYTF
TRBV14	NA	TRBJ2-1	CASSQAVLNEQFF
TRBV30	TRBD1	TRBJ1-1	CAWRGQMNTEAFF
TRBV11-2	NA	TRBJ2-7	CASSLIRSGEQYF
TRBV7-9	TRBD2	TRBJ2-3	CASSLLADNTDTQYF
TRBV7-9	NA	TRBJ1-1	CASSLLAANTEAFF
TRBV19	NA	TRBJ1-2	CASHKVGQVLYGYTF
TRBV13	TRBD1	TRBJ2-1	CASSFRRTGRNEQFF